The 20 T cell receptor beta chains below all came from one sample that was sequenced in a study of blood T cells in healthy people across ages. Primers used in a second PCR of about 6 to 11 cycles were a sample-barcoded 5' primer and a J-beta primer mix. TCRdb processed the 5' RACE reads anew with MiXCR; each CDR3 protein has one entry. The repertoire holds approximately 1.5 million distinct CDR3 sequences, with approximately 39% as singletons. Sequencing used blood. Receptors were obtained from a woman between 18 and 29 years old in good health.

This clonotype was found many times. The chain has TRBV12-3 or TRBV12-4 and TRBJ2-4; TRBD1 matches 7 bases. The CDR3 covers 14 residues. J was trimmed by 3 bases and V by 6 bases; bases with no gene match: 5. The CDR3 bases are TGTGCCAGCAGACCCACAGGGGTCAAAAACATTCAGTACTTC. It yields the protein CASRPTGVKNIQYF.

The chain is built from TRBV12-3 or TRBV12-4 and TRBJ1-5, with 7 positions matching TRBD1. This CDR3 has 14 amino acids. Unmatched junction bases numbered 3, after V lost 2 bases and J lost 5 bases. CDR3 nucleotides: TGTGCCAGCAGTTTATGGGGGACAGATCAGCCCCAGCATTTT. It translates to CASSLWGTDQPQHF.

The chain uses TRBV13 and TRBJ2-7, with 8 bases matching TRBD2. The germline V gene has CDR1 PRHDT and CDR2 FYEKMQ (reference sequence). With V trimmed by 5 bases and J by 4 bases, 10 bases remained unmatched. The CDR3 sequence is 15 residues long. In DNA form, the CDR3 reads TGTGCCAGCAGCCCCACCCAAAGCGGGAGTTACGAGCAGTACTTC. Translated, it gives CASSPTQSGSYEQYF.

This clonotype was found a few times. The chain employs TRBV7-9 and TRBJ1-5; D remains unclear. The V gene lost 5 bases and the J gene lost 3 bases, with 8 bases spanning the gap. CDR1 and CDR2 from the germline V gene are SEHNR and FQNEAQ (reference sequence). The CDR3 extends over 13 amino acids. CDR3 in amino acids: CASSQSLNQPQHF. The CDR3 coding sequence is TGTGCCAGCAGCCAGTCACTCAATCAGCCCCAGCATTTT.

V usage is TRBV20-1 and J usage is TRBJ2-3; the D is unclear. CDR3 size: 13 residues. Germline CDR1 DFQATT, CDR2 SNEGSKA (reference sequence). The germline V and J ends were trimmed by 5 bases and 0 bases, with 9 bases remaining between them. The chain's CDR3 is CSAAQTSTDTQYF. In DNA form, the CDR3 reads TGCAGTGCTGCCCAGACTAGCACAGATACGCAGTATTTT.

This clonotype appeared a few times. V usage is TRBV4-1 and J usage is TRBJ2-7, with TRBD2 as a possible D gene (6 bases). The CDR3 contains 15 residues. Deletions cut 1 base from V and 4 bases from J, with 14 bases between. Germline V CDR1 and CDR2: MGHRA, YSYEKL. The CDR3 protein is CASSQVAGRNYEQYF. CDR3 DNA sequence: TGCGCCAGCAGCCAAGTTGCGGGGAGAAATTACGAGCAGTACTTC.

The chain employs TRBV20-1 and TRBJ2-7; D is ambiguous. CDR3 length: 11 amino acids. Germline CDR1 and CDR2: DFQATT and SNEGSKA (reference sequence). Trimming left V 5 bases short and J 3 bases short, with 8 bases between. CDR3 nucleotides: TGCAGTGCTCCCCGGAGCTACGAGCAGTACTTC. Translated: CSAPRSYEQYF.

V usage is TRBV5-5 and J usage is TRBJ1-1, with D uncertain. V lost 0 bases and J 5 bases, leaving 11 bases between the germline ends. Germline loops: CDR1 SGHKS, CDR2 YYEKEE (reference sequence). The CDR3 is 14 amino acids. CDR3 in amino acids: CASSLVSIRTEAFF. CDR3 nucleotide sequence: TGTGCCAGCAGCTTGGTTTCTATACGGACTGAAGCTTTCTTT.

CDR3 DNA: TGCAGTGCTAGGGGATTAGGGGTTCAGCCCCAGCATTTT. Translated, it gives CSARGLGVQPQHF. The rearrangement links TRBV20-1 to TRBJ1-5, with TRBD1 as a possible D gene (5 bases). Trimming took off 3 bases at V and 6 bases at J, with 12 bases between the two ends. The CDR3 has 13 residues. Germline V gene data show CDR1 as DFQATT and CDR2 as SNEGSKA (reference sequence).

This clonotype was picked up a small number of times. The chain recombines TRBV11-2 with TRBJ2-3; D gene uncertain. Germline CDR1 is SGHAT and CDR2 is FQNNGV. The CDR3 loop spans 15 amino acids. V dropped 1 base and J dropped 3 bases, with 11 bases sitting between them. As DNA, the CDR3 is TGTGCCAGCAGCTTAGTACAAATGGGAACAGATACGCAGTATTTT. This sequence encodes CASSLVQMGTDTQYF. The full variable domain, rest sourced from reference TRBV11-2 and TRBJ2-3, is EAGVAQSPRYKIIEKRQSVAFWCNPISGHATLYWYQQILGQGPKLLIQFQNNGVVDDSQLPKDRFSAERLKGVDSTLKIQPAKLEDSAVYLCASSLVQMGTDTQYFGPGTRLTVL.

This clonotype was seen many times. The chain uses TRBV29-1 and TRBJ2-3; D unresolved. CDR3 length: 15 amino acids. CDR1 is SQVTM, CDR2 ANQGSEA, per germline. Trimming took 5 bases from V and 2 from J, leaving 17 bases between them. Written as DNA, the CDR3 is TGCAGCGTTCAAACCCGAGTGGGTCCCACAGATACGCAGTATTTT. Protein product: CSVQTRVGPTDTQYF.

The V call is TRBV25-1, the J call TRBJ1-3, with TRBD1 matching over 12 bases. V lost 5 bases, J lost 4 bases, and 9 bases stayed unmatched. Germline CDR1 and CDR2: MGHDK and SYGVNS. The CDR3 extends over 17 amino acids. The CDR3 sequence: CASSPGQGAFAGNTIYF. DNA for the CDR3: TGTGCCAGCAGTCCGGGACAGGGGGCTTTTGCCGGAAACACCATATATTTT.

The rearrangement uses TRBV6-2 or TRBV6-3 and TRBJ1-5; D is possibly TRBD1 (5 bases). Germline CDR1 MNHEY, CDR2 SVGEGT. The CDR3 totals 15 residues. Trimming cost V 4 bases and J 4 bases, with 14 bases left between them. DNA for the CDR3: TGTGCCAGCAGTTTCTACGGGACGGTTAATCAGCCCCAGCATTTT. This encodes CASSFYGTVNQPQHF.

The chain employs TRBV20-1 and TRBJ2-1, with TRBD1 identical over 8 bases. The CDR3 length is 14 residues. From germline, CDR1 is DFQATT and CDR2 SNEGSKA (reference sequence). V lost 1 base to trimming and J lost 3 bases; unmatched junction nucleotides: 2. The chain's CDR3 is CSARGGTGYNEQFF. The CDR3 DNA reads as TGCAGTGCTAGAGGAGGGACAGGCTACAATGAGCAGTTCTTC.

The J gene is TRBJ2-7, the V gene TRBV6-5; D might be TRBD1 (5 bases). Germline assignment: CDR1 MNHEY and CDR2 SVGAGI. Trimming removed 9 bases at V and 3 bases at J, with 15 bases between. The CDR3 length is 13 residues. DNA for the CDR3: TGTGCCAGTCGCCTGGGGCCCTTCTACGAGCAGTACTTC. This gives the protein CASRLGPFYEQYF.

Of note for this clonotype: Germline and junction disagree at one end, which may indicate a read error. The genes are TRBV20-1 and TRBJ1-2; D remains unclear. The CDR3 sequence is 13 residues long. Looked up from germline, CDR1 is DFQATT and CDR2 is SNEGSKA (reference sequence). CDR3 coding DNA: TGCAGTGCTAGAGATCCGCAGAGGGATGGCTACAACTTC. It specifies CSARDPQRDGYNF.

The V call is TRBV20-1, the J call TRBJ1-5; D is perhaps TRBD1 (6 bases). Germline CDR1 and CDR2: DFQATT and SNEGSKA (reference sequence). CDR3 length equals 16 residues. Trimming removed 5 bases at V and 2 bases at J, with 19 bases between. CDR3 sequence: CSAAGTRVKGNQPQHF. CDR3 bases: TGCAGTGCTGCCGGGACAAGGGTAAAAGGCAATCAGCCCCAGCATTTT.

This chain joins TRBV7-2 and TRBJ2-1, with 8 bases aligning to TRBD1. Trimming cost V 2 bases and J 3 bases; bases outside gene matches: 6. The CDR3 sequence is 16 residues long. The germline V gene encodes CDR1 SGHTA and CDR2 FQGNSA. For the CDR3, the DNA is TGTGCCAGCAGCTTATTGGAGACAGGGGACTACAATGAGCAGTTCTTC. Translation gives CASSLLETGDYNEQFF.

A few counts support this clonotype. The chain joins TRBV6-8 to TRBJ2-5; D uncertain. This CDR3 contains 10 residues. Germline V gene lookup returns CDR1 MNHGY and CDR2 SAAAGT. Trimming pared 7 bases from V and 7 bases from J, leaving 7 bases between. CDR3 amino acids: CASTPRTQYF. CDR3 nucleotide sequence: TGTGCCAGCACCCCTCGGACCCAGTACTTC.

The genes are TRBV5-4 and TRBJ1-5; possible D gene TRBD1, 6 bases. The CDR3 is 13 amino acids. The germline V gene has CDR1 SGHNT and CDR2 YYREEE (reference sequence). V was pared by 3 bases and J by 7 bases, with 11 bases between. CDR3 sequence reads: CASSSQGEQPQHF. The DNA for the CDR3 is TGTGCCAGCAGCTCACAGGGCGAGCAGCCCCAGCATTTT.